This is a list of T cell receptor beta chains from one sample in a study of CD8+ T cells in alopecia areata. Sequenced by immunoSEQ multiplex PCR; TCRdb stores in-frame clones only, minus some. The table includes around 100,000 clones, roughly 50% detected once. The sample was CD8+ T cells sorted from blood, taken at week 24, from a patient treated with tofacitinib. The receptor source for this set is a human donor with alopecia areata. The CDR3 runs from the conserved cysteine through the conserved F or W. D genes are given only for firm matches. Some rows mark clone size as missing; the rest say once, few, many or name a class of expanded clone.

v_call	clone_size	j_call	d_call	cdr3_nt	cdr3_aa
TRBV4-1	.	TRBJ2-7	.	TGCGCCAGCAGCCAAGGGACAGAATCCTACGAGCAGTACTTC	CASSQGTESYEQYF
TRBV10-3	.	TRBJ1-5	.	TGTGCCATCAGTGCCTCTAGCAATCAGCCCCAGCATTTT	CAISASSNQPQHF
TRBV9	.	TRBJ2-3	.	TGTGCCAGCAGCGTAGGGGTACTACCGATCGCAGATACGCAGTATTTT	CASSVGVLPIADTQYF
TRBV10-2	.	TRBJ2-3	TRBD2	TGCGCCAGCAGTGAGTCGCTAGCGGGGCTGGGAGATACGCAGTATTTT	CASSESLAGLGDTQYF
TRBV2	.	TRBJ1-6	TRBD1	TGTGCCAGCACCGGGACAGATAATTCACCCCTCCACTTT	CASTGTDNSPLHF
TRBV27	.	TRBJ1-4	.	TGTGCCAGCAGTTTTGGGGGTACGGGTGAAAAACTGTTTTTT	CASSFGGTGEKLFF
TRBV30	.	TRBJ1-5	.	TGTGCCTGTGAGGACAGTAATAGCAATCAGCCCCAGCATTTT	CACEDSNSNQPQHF
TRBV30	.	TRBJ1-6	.	TGTGCCTGGAGTGTAGGATCACCCCTCCACTTT	CAWSVGSPLHF
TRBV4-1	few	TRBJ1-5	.	TGCGCCAGCAGCCAAGTTGGGGGAGGCAATCAGCCCCAGCATTTT	CASSQVGGGNQPQHF
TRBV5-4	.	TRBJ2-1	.	TGTGCCAGCAGCTTGGGGGCTAACTCCTACAATGAGCAGTTCTTC	CASSLGANSYNEQFF
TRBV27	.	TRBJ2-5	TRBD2	TGTGCCAGCAGTTTAGCTAGCGGGTTTGTCGAGACCCAGTACTTC	CASSLASGFVETQYF
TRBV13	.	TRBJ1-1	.	TGTGCCAGCAGCTTAGGGGGACATGGGGGCACTGAAGCTTTCTTT	CASSLGGHGGTEAFF
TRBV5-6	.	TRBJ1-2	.	TGTGCCAGCAGCTTTTGGAGTGGGCTCTATGGCTACACCTTC	CASSFWSGLYGYTF
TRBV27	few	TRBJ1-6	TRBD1	TGTGCCACCAGTCGGACAGGGAGTAATTCACCCCTCCACTTT	CATSRTGSNSPLHF
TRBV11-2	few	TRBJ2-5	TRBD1	TGTGCCAGCAGCGTTGGGACAGGGGGATACCAAGAGACCCAGTACTTC	CASSVGTGGYQETQYF
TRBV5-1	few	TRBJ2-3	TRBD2	TGCGCCAGCAGCCCCTTTGGCGGGGGGCCTTCAGATACGCAGTATTTT	CASSPFGGGPSDTQYF
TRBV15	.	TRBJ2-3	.	TGTGCCACCAGCAGAGCACTAGAACCAGATACGCAGTATTTT	CATSRALEPDTQYF
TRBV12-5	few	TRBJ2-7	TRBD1	TGTGCTAGTGGCGATCCGGACAGGAAAGCCTACGAGCAGTACTTC	CASGDPDRKAYEQYF
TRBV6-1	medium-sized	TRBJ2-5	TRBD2	TGTGCCAGCAGTACCCTAGCGGGGGAGGCAGAGACCCAGTACTTC	CASSTLAGEAETQYF
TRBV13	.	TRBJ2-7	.	TGTGCCAGCAGCCCACCCGGGGCCTCCTACGAGCAGTACTTC	CASSPPGASYEQYF
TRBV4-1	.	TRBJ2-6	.	TGCGCCAGCAGCCAAGCTGGGGCCAACGTCCTGACTTTC	CASSQAGANVLTF
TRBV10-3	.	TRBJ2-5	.	TGTGCCATCAGTGACAGTAGTTGGGAGACCCAGTACTTC	CAISDSSWETQYF
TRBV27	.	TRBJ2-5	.	TGTGCCAGCAGAGATTCCTCCGGGACCGCCAAGTTTGAGACCCAGTACTTC	CASRDSSGTAKFETQYF
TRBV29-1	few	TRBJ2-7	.	TGCAGCGTTAATTTAAGGTTCGAAAGACCCTACGAGCAGTACTTC	CSVNLRFERPYEQYF
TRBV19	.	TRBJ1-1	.	TGTGCCAGTCGACAGATCATGAACACTGAAGCTTTCTTT	CASRQIMNTEAFF
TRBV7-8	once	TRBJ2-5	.	TGTGCCAGCAGCTTACGGCAGGGGGGCGTGCGAGAGACCCAGTACTTC	CASSLRQGGVRETQYF
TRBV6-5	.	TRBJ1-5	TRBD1	TGTGCCAGCAGCCCAGGGGGCCAGCCCCAGCATTTT	CASSPGGQPQHF
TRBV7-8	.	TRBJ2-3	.	TGTGCCAGCAGCTTAGGAGCAACCGCAGATACGCAGTATTTT	CASSLGATADTQYF